Listed here are 12 T cell receptor beta chains from one sample, sequenced in a study of T cell responses to AZD1222 COVID-19 vaccine. The repertoire was sequenced with immunoSEQ multiplex PCR; TCRdb's copy has only in-frame clones and lacks some. The table has 150,000 to 200,000 clones, about 92% seen once; the top ten hold roughly 1%. The sample here was peripheral blood, taken on day 0 of AZD1222 vaccination. The receptors were sampled from an adult in good health.

The rearrangement links TRBV18 to TRBJ1-5; D is possibly TRBD1 (5 bases). The V end lost 1 base, the J end lost 15 bases, and 16 bases lay between the germline ends. This CDR3 is 13 amino acids long. Germline CDR1 is KGHSH and CDR2 is LQKENI. The CDR3 nucleotides are TGTGCCAGCTCACCACTTATCGACAGCCCTCCGCATTTT. Translated: CASSPLIDSPPHF.

This chain uses TRBV3-1 (or the pseudogene TRBV3-2) with TRBJ1-1; D is perhaps TRBD1 (5 bases). CDR1 and CDR2 from the germline V gene are LGHDT and YNNKEL (reference sequence). The CDR3 extends over 15 amino acids. The germline V and J ends were trimmed by 1 base and 5 bases, with 14 bases remaining between them. The CDR3 DNA follows: TGTGCCAGCAGCCAAGTAATTGGGGGGAGGACTGAAGCTTTCTTT. It yields the protein CASSQVIGGRTEAFF.

A few counts support this clone. The rearrangement joins TRBV14 to TRBJ2-7, with 7 positions matching TRBD1. Per germline, CDR1 SGHDN and CDR2 FVKESK. Trimming removed 0 bases from V and 4 bases from J; junction bases left unmatched: 12. The CDR3 is made up of 17 amino acids. The CDR3 DNA is TGTGCCAGCAGCCAAGACGGGGCAGGGGGATCGGGGTACGAGCAGTACTTC. Its protein is CASSQDGAGGSGYEQYF.

The chain is built from TRBV3-1 (or the pseudogene TRBV3-2) and TRBJ2-6, with D possibly being TRBD1 (6 bases). The CDR3 is 17 amino acids. Germline-derived CDR1 and CDR2 are LGHDT and YNNKEL (reference sequence). Trimming left V 3 bases short and J 2 bases short, with 14 bases between. The CDR3 is CASSHLRGSTGANVLTF. The CDR3 bases are TGTGCCAGCAGCCACCTCAGGGGCTCTACTGGGGCCAACGTCCTGACTTTC.

The chain joins TRBV18 to TRBJ2-2; no clear D. This CDR3 has 18 residues. Germline V gene sequence: CDR1 KGHSH, CDR2 LQKENI. Trimming left V 2 bases short and J 0 bases short, with 16 bases between. The CDR3, as DNA: TGTGCCAGCTCACCATCAGGCCAGGACCCGACGAACACCGGGGAGCTGTTTTTT. Its translation is CASSPSGQDPTNTGELFF.

CDR3 nucleotide sequence: TGCAGCGCTGCGGGGTGGACGGGTACGCAGTATTTT. Protein sequence: CSAAGWTGTQYF. The chain is built from TRBV29-1 and TRBJ2-3; a weak D match, TRBD2 (6 bases). CDR1 is SQVTM, CDR2 ANQGSEA, per germline. With 7 bases removed from V and 8 bases from J, the gap between germline ends came to 16 bases. The CDR3 has 12 amino acids.

V is TRBV25-1 and J is TRBJ2-5; TRBD2 might be the D (6 bases). CDR3 length: 13 residues. Deletions cut 8 bases from V and 1 base from J, with 11 bases between. CDR1 MGHDK and CDR2 SYGVNS come from the germline V gene. In nucleotides, the CDR3 is TGTGCCAGCGCGGGGTCCCCCCAAGAGACCCAGTACTTC. Its protein product is CASAGSPQETQYF.

The genes are TRBV29-1 and TRBJ2-5; 8 bases line up with TRBD1. Per the germline V gene, CDR1 is SQVTM and CDR2 is ANQGSEA. This CDR3 has 12 amino acids. Unmatched junction bases numbered 6, after V lost 8 bases and J lost 4 bases. CDR3 residues: CSMTGVRETQYF. CDR3 DNA: TGCAGCATGACAGGGGTGAGAGAGACCCAGTACTTC.

The rearrangement uses TRBV2 and TRBJ1-2, with 8 bases identical to TRBD1. The germline gives CDR1 SNHLY, CDR2 FYNNEI. Germline trimming cut 4 bases from V and 0 bases from J; bases unmatched to any gene: 4. This CDR3 is 15 amino acids long. CDR3 DNA: TGTGCCAGCAGTGGGACAGGGTTATCTAACTATGGCTACACCTTC. The encoded protein is CASSGTGLSNYGYTF.

The V call is TRBV28, the J call TRBJ1-2; the match to TRBD1 covers 8 bases. This CDR3 has 17 amino acids. Germline lookup yields CDR1 MDHEN and CDR2 SYDVKM. The J segment lost 0 bases and the V segment lost 1 base, leaving 7 bases of the junction unmatched. The CDR3 protein is CASSLSLTGGANYGYTF. CDR3 nucleotides: TGTGCCAGCAGTTTATCCCTTACAGGGGGGGCTAACTATGGCTACACCTTC.

CDR3 region: CASSAMRGRGEKLFF. DNA of the CDR3: TGTGCCAGCAGTGCCATGCGGGGACGCGGTGAAAAACTGTTTTTT. V usage is TRBV27 and J usage is TRBJ1-4, with D possibly being TRBD1 (5 bases). Trimming removed 5 bases at V and 7 bases at J, with 17 bases between. Germline assignment: CDR1 MNHEY and CDR2 SMNVEV (reference sequence). The CDR3 covers 15 residues.

The CDR3, as DNA: TGTGCCACCAGTGAAGCAAAGGCCACAGATACGCAGTATTTT. It yields the protein CATSEAKATDTQYF. The gene calls are TRBV24-1 and TRBJ2-3; D gene unclear. Germline V gene sequence: CDR1 KGHDR, CDR2 SFDVKD. V shed 4 bases and J shed 2 bases, with 9 bases lying between them. This CDR3 contains 14 residues.